These 6 T cell receptor beta chains were sequenced from one sample in a study of blood T cell repertoires in COVID-19. Profiling relied on immunoSEQ multiplex PCR, and the TCRdb table lists in-frame clones only, not all of them. The sample yields 60,000 to 75,000 clones, roughly 80% seen once. Sequenced input: peripheral blood. The receptors shown here come from a woman aged 50 to 65 with acute or convalescent COVID-19.

This rearrangement joins TRBV5-6 to TRBJ2-7; tentatively, D is TRBD1 (6 bases). The V end lost 2 bases, the J end lost 4 bases, and 10 bases lay between the germline ends. The CDR3 has 13 amino acids. The germline gives CDR1 SGHDT, CDR2 YYEEEE. CDR3 amino acids: CASSFKDRYEQYF. The CDR3, as DNA: TGTGCCAGCAGCTTTAAAGACAGGTACGAGCAGTACTTC.

The J gene is TRBJ2-1, the V gene TRBV5-4; 8 nucleotides match TRBD2. The germline V gene encodes CDR1 SGHNT and CDR2 YYREEE (reference sequence). This CDR3 region has 15 residues. Trimming removed 3 bases from V and 3 bases from J; junction bases left unmatched: 5. This CDR3 reads CASSYRTSNYNEQFF. Here the CDR3 DNA reads TGTGCCAGCAGCTACAGGACTAGCAACTACAATGAGCAGTTCTTC. Complete variable domain (other parts from reference TRBV5-4 and TRBJ2-1): ETGVTQSPTHLIKTRGQQVTLRCSSQSGHNTVSWYQQALGQGPQFIFQYYREEENGRGNFPPRFSGLQFPNYSSELNVNALELDDSALYLCASSYRTSNYNEQFFGPGTRLTVL.

The chain carries TRBV25-1 and TRBJ2-2; D is ambiguous. The CDR3 loop spans 14 amino acids. Trimming took 1 base from V and 5 from J, leaving 8 bases between them. CDR1 is MGHDK and CDR2 is SYGVNS in the germline V gene. The CDR3 nucleotides read TGTGCCAGCAGTGAATCATCCAGGACCGGGGAGCTGTTTTTT. Translating gives CASSESSRTGELFF.

The chain couples TRBV19 to TRBJ1-1; no clear D. The CDR3 sequence is 13 residues long. The ends were cut back, 5 bases at V and 2 bases at J, with 9 bases in the middle. Germline V gene data show CDR1 as LNHDA and CDR2 as SQIVND (reference sequence). The CDR3 protein is CASSFTRNTEAFF. The CDR3 coding sequence is TGTGCCAGTAGTTTCACACGAAACACTGAAGCTTTCTTT.

The chain couples TRBV9 to TRBJ2-3; D is perhaps TRBD1 (6 bases). The CDR3 has 18 residues. CDR1 is SGDLS and CDR2 is YYNGEE in the germline V gene. Trimming pared 7 bases from V and 2 bases from J, leaving 26 bases between. CDR3 residues: CASQDSPHDPETTDTQYF. The CDR3 nucleotides read TGTGCCAGCCAGGACAGCCCCCATGACCCGGAGACCACAGATACGCAGTATTTT.

This clone came up once. The CDR3, as DNA: TGTGCCAGCAGCTTAAGGGACAGGATGGAGACCCAGTACTTC. Its protein is CASSLRDRMETQYF. The rearrangement uses TRBV7-9 and TRBJ2-5; 8 bases match TRBD1. With V trimmed by 2 bases and J by 5 bases, 4 bases remained unmatched. Germline-derived CDR1 and CDR2 are SEHNR and FQNEAQ (reference sequence). The CDR3 extends over 14 amino acids.